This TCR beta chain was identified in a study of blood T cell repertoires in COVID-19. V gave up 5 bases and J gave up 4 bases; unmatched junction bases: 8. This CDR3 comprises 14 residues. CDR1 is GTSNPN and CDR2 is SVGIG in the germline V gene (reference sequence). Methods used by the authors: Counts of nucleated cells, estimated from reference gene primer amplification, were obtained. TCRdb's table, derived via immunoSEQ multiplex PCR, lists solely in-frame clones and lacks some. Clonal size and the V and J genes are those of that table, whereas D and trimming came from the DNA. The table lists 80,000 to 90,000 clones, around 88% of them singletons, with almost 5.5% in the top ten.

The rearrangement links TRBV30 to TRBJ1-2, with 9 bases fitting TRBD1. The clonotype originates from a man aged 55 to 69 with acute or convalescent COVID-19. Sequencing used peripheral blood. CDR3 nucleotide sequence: TGTGCCTGGGGGAGGACAGGGGATAGCTATGGCTACACCTTC. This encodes CAWGRTGDSYGYTF.